These 9 T cell receptor beta chains originate from one sample sequenced in a study of cytomegalovirus exposure and HLA in healthy donors. TCRdb's copy holds only in-frame clones and misses some; the assay was immunoSEQ multiplex PCR. The table has about 190,000 clones, roughly four fifths seen once. What was sequenced was PBMCs. Receptors were obtained from a woman younger than 35 in good health and CMV-seropositive.

Here the CDR3 reads CASSPGTGGHGYTF. The CDR3, as DNA: TGTGCCAGCAGCCCCGGGACAGGGGGCCATGGCTACACCTTC. J is TRBJ1-2 and V is TRBV7-3, with TRBD1 matching 12 bases. V dropped 5 bases and J dropped 6; count of bases not matched to a gene: 4. The CDR3 covers 14 residues. Germline V gene lookup returns CDR1 SGHTA and CDR2 FQGTGA.

This clone was detected only a few times. The chain uses TRBV2 and TRBJ2-7, with 9 bases matching TRBD1. With 4 bases clipped from V and 5 bases from J, the junction kept 3 bases outside the gene matches. The CDR3 sequence is 13 residues long. Germline CDR1 reads SNHLY; CDR2 reads FYNNEI. In DNA form, the CDR3 reads TGTGCCAGCAGTGTGGGACAGGGCGACGAGCAGTACTTC. Translation: CASSVGQGDEQYF.

The J gene is TRBJ2-2, the V gene TRBV19; no reliable D call. Looked up from germline, CDR1 is LNHDA and CDR2 is SQIVND (reference sequence). The CDR3 is 13 amino acids. V was pared by 7 bases and J by 6 bases, with 12 bases between. CDR3 DNA sequence: TGTGCCAGTACCCTCGTAACATCCGGGGAGCTGTTTTTT. This codes for CASTLVTSGELFF.

The chain links TRBV11-3 to TRBJ2-1, with 11 bases aligning to TRBD2. The CDR3 runs to 16 residues. The V and J ends lost 1 base and 8 bases, in that order; junction bases with no gene match: 7. Germline V gene lookup returns CDR1 SGHNT and CDR2 YENEEA. Here the CDR3 reads CASSLVGTSGGDEQFF. CDR3 nucleotides: TGTGCCAGCAGCTTAGTTGGGACTAGCGGTGGCGATGAGCAGTTCTTC. Together with reference TRBV11-3 and TRBJ2-1, the CDR3 gives the full variable domain: EAGVVQSPRYKIIEKKQPVAFWCNPISGHNTLYWYLQNLGQGPELLIRYENEEAVDDSQLPKDRFSAERLKGVDSTLKIQPAELGDSAVYLCASSLVGTSGGDEQFFGPGTRLTVL.

The V call is TRBV5-4, the J call TRBJ2-5; 7 bases align to TRBD1. Losses at the gene ends were 4 bases for V and 1 base for J; bases not matched to a gene: 4. CDR1 and CDR2 (germline): SGHNT, YYREEE (reference sequence). CDR3 size: 14 residues. In nucleotides, the CDR3 is TGTGCCAGCAGCCCAGGGACAGCCCAAGAGACCCAGTACTTC. Translation: CASSPGTAQETQYF.

DNA for the CDR3: TGTGCCAGCAGTTTAGTACAGGGGTACGATACGCAGTATTTT. Translation gives CASSLVQGYDTQYF. The V call is TRBV27, the J call TRBJ2-3, with TRBD1 matching 7 bases. The V gene's germline CDR1 is MNHEY and CDR2 SMNVEV (reference sequence). The CDR3 is 14 amino acids. With V trimmed by 2 bases and J by 6 bases, 5 bases remained unmatched.

This chain connects TRBV5-1 to TRBJ2-7; 9 nucleotides align to TRBD2. The V and J ends lost 1 base and 0 bases, in that order; junction bases with no gene match: 2. This CDR3 comprises 15 residues. Germline V CDR1 and CDR2: SGHRS, YFSETQ. CDR3 in DNA: TGCGCCAGCAGCTTGAGTAGCGGGAGCTCCTACGAGCAGTACTTC. Translated, it gives CASSLSSGSSYEQYF. Using reference TRBV5-1 and TRBJ2-7 for the parts outside the CDR3, the full variable domain is KAGVTQTPRYLIKTRGQQVTLSCSPISGHRSVSWYQQTPGQGLQFLFEYFSETQRNKGNFPGRFSGRQFSNSRSEMNVSTLELGDSALYLCASSLSSGSSYEQYFGPGTRLTVT.

This sequence joins TRBV19 and TRBJ2-7; 13 bases are shared with TRBD2. In germline, CDR1 is LNHDA, CDR2 SQIVND (reference sequence). Trimming cost V 10 bases and J 3 bases; bases outside gene matches: 3. The CDR3 is 13 residues long. The CDR3 region is CATRTSGGYEQYF. In nucleotides, the CDR3 is TGTGCCACCCGGACTAGCGGGGGCTACGAGCAGTACTTC. The variable domain in full, completed from reference TRBV19 and TRBJ2-7, reads DGGITQSPKYLFRKEGQNVTLSCEQNLNHDAMYWYRQDPGQGLRLIYYSQIVNDFQKGDIAEGYSVSREKKESFPLTVTSAQKNPTAFYLCATRTSGGYEQYFGPGTRLTVT.

Ten or more counts support this clone. The chain combines TRBV7-8 with TRBJ1-2; 7 bases fit TRBD1. V was pared by 3 bases and J by 5 bases, with 6 bases of the junction left unmatched. The CDR3 contains 14 residues. Germline V gene lookup returns CDR1 SGHVS and CDR2 FQNEAQ. CDR3 sequence (DNA): TGTGCCAGCAGCTTGGGGACAGATCATTATGGCTACACCTTC. It specifies CASSLGTDHYGYTF.